This T cell receptor (beta chain) was observed in a study of Graves' ophthalmopathy and Graves' hyperthyroidism. Study context: Peripheral blood was gathered at first diagnosis, ahead of any treatment whatsoever.

Whole-study results and caveats: A model of 13 signatures distinguished ophthalmopathy from stable hyperthyroidism at around 90% sensitivity and roughly 80% specificity.

Every ophthalmopathy donor presented moderate-to-severe activity, CAS ≥3, NOSPECS ≥4 and duration under 3 months. The authors diagnosed from clinical symptoms, serum thyroxine, TRAb, thyroid ultrasound and orbital computed tomography. A word on this clonotype: No antigen is known for it.

Amplified material comprised TCR beta CDR3 regions derived from RNA transcripts. RT-PCR with HTBI primers came first, then second-round multiplex PCR. TCRdb passed the multiplex PCR reads through MiXCR, listing each CDR3 protein once. The repertoire has about 160,000 distinct CDR3 sequences, just under 40% of them found once; the top ten carry approximately 9%. The CDR3 contains 16 residues. In germline, CDR1 is LNHDA, CDR2 SQIVND (reference sequence). J was trimmed by 0 bases and V by 3 bases; bases with no gene match: 6. The chain employs TRBV19 and TRBJ1-1; TRBD1 matches at 8 bases. Sequenced material: peripheral blood. The TCR was taken from a man aged 25 to 45 with Graves' ophthalmopathy. DNA of the CDR3: TGTGCCAGTAGTATGGACAGGGCAGATTTGAACACTGAAGCTTTCTTT. It translates to CASSMDRADLNTEAFF.